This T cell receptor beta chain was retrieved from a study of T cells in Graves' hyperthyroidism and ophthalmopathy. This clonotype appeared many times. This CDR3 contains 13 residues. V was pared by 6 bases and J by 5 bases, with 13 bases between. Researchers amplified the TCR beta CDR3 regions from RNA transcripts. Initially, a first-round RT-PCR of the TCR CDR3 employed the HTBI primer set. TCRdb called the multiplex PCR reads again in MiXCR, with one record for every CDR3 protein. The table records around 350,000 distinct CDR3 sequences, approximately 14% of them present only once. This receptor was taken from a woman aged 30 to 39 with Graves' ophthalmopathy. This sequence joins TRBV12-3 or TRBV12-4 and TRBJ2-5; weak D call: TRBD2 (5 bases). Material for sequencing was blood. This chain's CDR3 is CASSGKLRETQYF. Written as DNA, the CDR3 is TGTGCCAGCAGCGGGAAGCTACGGGAGACCCAGTACTTC.